A selection of T cell receptor beta chains follows, all from one sample in a study of blood T cell repertoires in COVID-19. Libraries were prepared by immunoSEQ multiplex PCR; TCRdb keeps only in-frame clonotypes and omits some of them. This table has some 66,000 clones, roughly 90% appearing once. The sequencing sample was made of peripheral blood. These receptors all stem from a woman aged 55-75 years with acute or convalescent COVID-19. Each CDR3 is given with its conserved first and last residue. Fields, in order: J gene, D gene, V gene, clone size, CDR3 protein, CDR3 DNA. A D gene is named only where the DNA matches it firmly. The size of a clone is reported for some rows only, either as once, few or many, or as a class for expanded clones.

TRBJ2-1 | TRBD1 | TRBV28 | NA | CASSTGQRDEQFF | TGTGCCAGCAGTACGGGACAGAGGGATGAGCAGTTCTTC
TRBJ1-2 | TRBD1 | TRBV6-2/TRBV6-3 | once | CASSYSDRAGYGYTF | TGTGCCAGCAGTTATTCGGACAGGGCGGGCTATGGCTACACCTTC
TRBJ1-2 | TRBD1 | TRBV4-1 | NA | CASSQPGQGSYGYTF | TGCGCCAGCAGCCAACCGGGACAGGGGTCCTATGGCTACACCTTC
TRBJ2-3 | TRBD2 | TRBV19 | NA | CASSKGTIDTDTQYF | TGTGCCAGTAGTAAAGGGACTATCGACACAGATACGCAGTATTTT
TRBJ2-3 | NA | TRBV5-1 | NA | CASSAYRAPGTQYF | TGCGCCAGCAGCGCTTACAGGGCCCCGGGTACGCAGTATTTT
TRBJ1-1 | TRBD1 | TRBV19 | NA | CASSPQGAVTEAFF | TGTGCCAGTAGTCCACAGGGGGCTGTAACTGAAGCTTTCTTT
TRBJ2-2 | TRBD1 | TRBV6-5 | NA | CAVSGGFDTGELFF | TGTGCCGTATCAGGGGGCTTCGACACCGGGGAGCTGTTTTTT
TRBJ2-3 | TRBD2 | TRBV6-2/TRBV6-3 | NA | CASSYSIGLAVTDTQYF | TGTGCCAGCAGTTACTCGATAGGACTAGCGGTCACAGATACGCAGTATTTT
TRBJ1-2 | TRBD1 | TRBV6-2/TRBV6-3 | NA | CASSYGGQGTGYTF | TGTGCCAGCAGTTACGGGGGACAGGGGACAGGCTACACCTTC
TRBJ2-1 | TRBD1 | TRBV5-1 | NA | CASSLGTGNEQFF | TGCGCCAGCAGCTTGGGGACAGGCAATGAGCAGTTCTTC
TRBJ2-1 | NA | TRBV25-1 | NA | CASSSYNEQFF | TGTGCCAGCAGTTCGTACAATGAGCAGTTCTTC
TRBJ1-1 | NA | TRBV18 | NA | CASSHSKDTEAFF | TGTGCCAGCTCCCACAGTAAGGACACTGAAGCTTTCTTT